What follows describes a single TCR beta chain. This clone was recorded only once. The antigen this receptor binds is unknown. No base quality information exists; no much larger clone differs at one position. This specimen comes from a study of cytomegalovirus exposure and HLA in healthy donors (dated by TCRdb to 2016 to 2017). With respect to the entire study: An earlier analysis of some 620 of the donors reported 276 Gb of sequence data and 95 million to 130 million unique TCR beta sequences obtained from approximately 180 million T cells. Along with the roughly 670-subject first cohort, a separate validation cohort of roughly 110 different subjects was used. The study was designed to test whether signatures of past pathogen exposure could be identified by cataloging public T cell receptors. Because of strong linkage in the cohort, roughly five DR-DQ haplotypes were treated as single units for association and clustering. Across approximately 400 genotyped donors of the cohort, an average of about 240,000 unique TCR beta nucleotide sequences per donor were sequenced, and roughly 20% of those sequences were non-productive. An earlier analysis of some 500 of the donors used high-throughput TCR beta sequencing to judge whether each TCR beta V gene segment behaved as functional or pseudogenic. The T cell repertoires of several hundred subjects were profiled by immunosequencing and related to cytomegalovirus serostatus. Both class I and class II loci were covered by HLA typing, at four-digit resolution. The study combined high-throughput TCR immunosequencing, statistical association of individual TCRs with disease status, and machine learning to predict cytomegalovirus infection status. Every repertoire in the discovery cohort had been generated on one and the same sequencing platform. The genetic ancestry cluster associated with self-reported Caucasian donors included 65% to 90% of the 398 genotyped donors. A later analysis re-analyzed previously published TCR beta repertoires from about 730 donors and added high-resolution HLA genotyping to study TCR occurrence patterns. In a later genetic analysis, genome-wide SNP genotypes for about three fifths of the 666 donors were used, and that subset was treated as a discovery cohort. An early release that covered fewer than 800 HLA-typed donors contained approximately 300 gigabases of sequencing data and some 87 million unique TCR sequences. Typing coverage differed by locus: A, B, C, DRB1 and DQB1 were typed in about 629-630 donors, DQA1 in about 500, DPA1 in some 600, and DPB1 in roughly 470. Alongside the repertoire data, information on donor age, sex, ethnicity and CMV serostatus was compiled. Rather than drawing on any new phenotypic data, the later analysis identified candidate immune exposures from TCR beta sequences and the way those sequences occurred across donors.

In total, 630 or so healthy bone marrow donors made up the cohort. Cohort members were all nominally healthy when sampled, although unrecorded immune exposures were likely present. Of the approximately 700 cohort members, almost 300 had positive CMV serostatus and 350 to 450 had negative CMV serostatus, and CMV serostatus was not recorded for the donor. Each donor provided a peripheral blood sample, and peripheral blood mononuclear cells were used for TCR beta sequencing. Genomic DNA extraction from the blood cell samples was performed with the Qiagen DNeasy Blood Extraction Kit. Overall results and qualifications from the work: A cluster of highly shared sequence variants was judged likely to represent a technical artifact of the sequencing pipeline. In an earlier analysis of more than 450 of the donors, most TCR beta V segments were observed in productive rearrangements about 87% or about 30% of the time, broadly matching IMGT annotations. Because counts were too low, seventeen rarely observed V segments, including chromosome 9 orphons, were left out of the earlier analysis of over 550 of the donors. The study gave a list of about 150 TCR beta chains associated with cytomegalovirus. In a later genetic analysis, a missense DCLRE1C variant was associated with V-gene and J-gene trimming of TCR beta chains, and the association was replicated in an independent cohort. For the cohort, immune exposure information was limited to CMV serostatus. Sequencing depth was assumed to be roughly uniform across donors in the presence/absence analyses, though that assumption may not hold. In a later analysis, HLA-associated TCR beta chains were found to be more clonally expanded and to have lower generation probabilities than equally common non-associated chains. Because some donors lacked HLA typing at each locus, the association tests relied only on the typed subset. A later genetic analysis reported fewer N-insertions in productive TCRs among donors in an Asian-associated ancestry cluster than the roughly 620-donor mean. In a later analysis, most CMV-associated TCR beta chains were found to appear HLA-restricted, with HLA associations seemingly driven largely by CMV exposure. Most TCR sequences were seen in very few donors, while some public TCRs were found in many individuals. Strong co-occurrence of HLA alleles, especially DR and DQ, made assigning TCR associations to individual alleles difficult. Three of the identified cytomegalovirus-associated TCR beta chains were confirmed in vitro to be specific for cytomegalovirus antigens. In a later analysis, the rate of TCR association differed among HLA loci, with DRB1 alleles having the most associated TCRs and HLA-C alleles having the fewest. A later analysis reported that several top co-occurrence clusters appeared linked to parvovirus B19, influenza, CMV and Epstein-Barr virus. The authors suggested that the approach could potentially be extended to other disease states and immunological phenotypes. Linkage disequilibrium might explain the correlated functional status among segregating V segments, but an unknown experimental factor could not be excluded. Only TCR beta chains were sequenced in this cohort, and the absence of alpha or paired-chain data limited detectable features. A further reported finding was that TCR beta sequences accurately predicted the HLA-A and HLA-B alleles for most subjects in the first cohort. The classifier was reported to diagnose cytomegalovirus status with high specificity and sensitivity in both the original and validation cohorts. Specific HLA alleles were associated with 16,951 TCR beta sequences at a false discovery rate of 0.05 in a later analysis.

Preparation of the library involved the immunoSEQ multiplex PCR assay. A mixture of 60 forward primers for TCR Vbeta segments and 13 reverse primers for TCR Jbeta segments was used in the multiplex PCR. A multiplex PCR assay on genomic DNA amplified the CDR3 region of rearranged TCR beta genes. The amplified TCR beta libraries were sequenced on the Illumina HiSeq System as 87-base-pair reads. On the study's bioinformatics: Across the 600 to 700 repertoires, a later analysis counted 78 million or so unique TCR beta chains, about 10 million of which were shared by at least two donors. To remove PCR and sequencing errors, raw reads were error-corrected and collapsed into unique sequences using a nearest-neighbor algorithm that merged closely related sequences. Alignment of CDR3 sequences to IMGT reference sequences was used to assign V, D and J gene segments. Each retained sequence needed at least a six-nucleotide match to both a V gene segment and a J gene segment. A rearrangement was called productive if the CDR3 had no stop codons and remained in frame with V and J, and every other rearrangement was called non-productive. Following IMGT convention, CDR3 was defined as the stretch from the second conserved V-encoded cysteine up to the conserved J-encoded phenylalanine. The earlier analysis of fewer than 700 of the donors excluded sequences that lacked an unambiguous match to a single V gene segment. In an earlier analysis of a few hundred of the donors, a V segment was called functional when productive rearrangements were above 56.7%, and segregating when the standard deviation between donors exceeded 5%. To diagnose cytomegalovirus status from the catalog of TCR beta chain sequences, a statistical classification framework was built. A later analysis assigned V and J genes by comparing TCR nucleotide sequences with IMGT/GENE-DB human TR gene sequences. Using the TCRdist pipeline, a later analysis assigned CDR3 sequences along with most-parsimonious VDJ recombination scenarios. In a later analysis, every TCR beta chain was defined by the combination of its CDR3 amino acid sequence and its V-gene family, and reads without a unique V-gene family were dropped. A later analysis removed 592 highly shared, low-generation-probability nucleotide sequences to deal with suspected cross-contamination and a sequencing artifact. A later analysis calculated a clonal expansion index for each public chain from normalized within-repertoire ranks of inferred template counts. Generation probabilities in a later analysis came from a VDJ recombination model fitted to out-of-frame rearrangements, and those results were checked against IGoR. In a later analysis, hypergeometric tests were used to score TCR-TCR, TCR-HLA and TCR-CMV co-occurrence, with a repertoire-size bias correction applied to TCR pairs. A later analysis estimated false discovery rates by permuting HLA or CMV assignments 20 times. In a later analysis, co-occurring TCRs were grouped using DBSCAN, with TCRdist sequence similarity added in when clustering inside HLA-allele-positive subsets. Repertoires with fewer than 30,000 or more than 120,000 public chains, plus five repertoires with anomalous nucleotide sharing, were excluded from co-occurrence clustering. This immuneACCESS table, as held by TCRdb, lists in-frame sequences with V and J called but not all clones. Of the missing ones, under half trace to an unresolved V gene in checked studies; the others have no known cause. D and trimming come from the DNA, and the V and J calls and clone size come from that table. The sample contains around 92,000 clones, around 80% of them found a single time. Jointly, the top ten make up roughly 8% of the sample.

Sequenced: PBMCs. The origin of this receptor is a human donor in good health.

The CDR3 region: CASSLVAGTFQETQYF. The nucleotide sequence reads TGTGCCAGCAGCTTAGTGGCCGGGACTTTCCAAGAGACCCAGTACTTC. The rearrangement joined TRBV13 to TRBJ2-5; 6 matching bases give a weak D call of TRBD2. Per the germline V gene (reference sequence), PRHDT is the CDR1 and FYEKMQ is the CDR2. Between the V and J ends, shortened by 1 base and 1 base respectively, the junction contains 13 bases. From the cysteine through the phenylalanine, the CDR3 covers 16 amino acids. Left in the record is the CDR3 DNA by itself, 48 bases read in frame from the first base.